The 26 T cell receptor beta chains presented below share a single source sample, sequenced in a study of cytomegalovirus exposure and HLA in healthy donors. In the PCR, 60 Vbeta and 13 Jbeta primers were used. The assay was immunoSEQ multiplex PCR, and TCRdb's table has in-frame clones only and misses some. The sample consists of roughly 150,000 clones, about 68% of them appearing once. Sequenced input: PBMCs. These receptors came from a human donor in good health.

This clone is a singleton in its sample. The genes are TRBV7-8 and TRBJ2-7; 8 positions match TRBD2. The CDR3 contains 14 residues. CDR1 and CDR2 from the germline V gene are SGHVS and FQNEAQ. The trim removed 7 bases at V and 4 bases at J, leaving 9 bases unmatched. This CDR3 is CASTSSGSIYEQYF. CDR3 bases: TGTGCCAGCACCTCGAGCGGGAGCATATACGAGCAGTACTTC.

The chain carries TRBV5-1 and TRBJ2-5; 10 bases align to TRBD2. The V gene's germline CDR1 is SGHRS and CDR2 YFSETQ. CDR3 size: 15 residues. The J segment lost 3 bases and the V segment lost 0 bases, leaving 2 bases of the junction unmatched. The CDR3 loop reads CASSLGTSGKETQYF. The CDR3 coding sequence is TGCGCCAGCAGCTTGGGGACTAGCGGAAAAGAGACCCAGTACTTC.

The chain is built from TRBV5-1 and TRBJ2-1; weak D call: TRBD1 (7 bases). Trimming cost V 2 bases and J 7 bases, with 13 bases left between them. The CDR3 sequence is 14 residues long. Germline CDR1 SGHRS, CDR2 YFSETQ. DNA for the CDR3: TGCGCCAGCAGCTTACAGGGGAGGTTAAATGAGCAGTTCTTC. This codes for CASSLQGRLNEQFF.

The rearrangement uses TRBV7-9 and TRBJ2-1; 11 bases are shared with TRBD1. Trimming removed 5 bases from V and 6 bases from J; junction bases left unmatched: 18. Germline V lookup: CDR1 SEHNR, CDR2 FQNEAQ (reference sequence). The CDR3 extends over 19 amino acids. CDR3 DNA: TGTGCCAGCAGCCCTAGGGGGGGGGACAGGGGGAATCCCTTCAATGAGCAGTTCTTC. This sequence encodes CASSPRGGDRGNPFNEQFF.

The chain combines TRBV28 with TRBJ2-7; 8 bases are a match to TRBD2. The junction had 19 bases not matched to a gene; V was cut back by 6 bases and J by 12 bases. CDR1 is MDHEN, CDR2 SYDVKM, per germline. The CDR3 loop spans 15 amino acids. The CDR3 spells CASSTGGVSPAYGYF. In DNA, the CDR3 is TGTGCCAGCAGCACGGGAGGGGTCAGCCCGGCGTACGGGTACTTC. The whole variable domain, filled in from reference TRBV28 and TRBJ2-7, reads DVKVTQSSRYLVKRTGEKVFLECVQDMDHENMFWYRQDPGLGLRLIYFSYDVKMKEKGDIPEGYSVSREKKERFSLILESASTNQTSMYLCASSTGGVSPAYGYFGPGTRLTVT.

The CDR3: CASSFGGRDRGTLQYF. The CDR3 bases are TGTGCCAGCAGCTTCGGGGGGCGAGACAGGGGGACGTTGCAGTACTTC. V gene TRBV5-4 combines with J gene TRBJ2-7; TRBD1 matches at 9 bases. With 2 bases clipped from V and 9 bases from J, the junction kept 15 bases outside the gene matches. This CDR3 comprises 16 residues. Looked up from germline, CDR1 is SGHNT and CDR2 is YYREEE (reference sequence). Based on the CDR3 plus reference TRBV5-4 and TRBJ2-7, the full variable domain is ETGVTQSPTHLIKTRGQQVTLRCSSQSGHNTVSWYQQALGQGPQFIFQYYREEENGRGNFPPRFSGLQFPNYSSELNVNALELDDSALYLCASSFGGRDRGTLQYFGPGTRLTVT.

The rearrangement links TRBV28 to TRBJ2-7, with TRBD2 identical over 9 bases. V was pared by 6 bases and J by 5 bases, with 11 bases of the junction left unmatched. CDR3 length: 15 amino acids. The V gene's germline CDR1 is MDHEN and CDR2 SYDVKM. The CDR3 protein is CASSPLTSGYNEQYF. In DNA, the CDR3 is TGTGCCAGCAGCCCCTTGACTAGCGGTTATAACGAGCAGTACTTC.

Here the CDR3 reads CASSPRTENNSPLHF. CDR3 coding DNA: TGTGCCAGCTCACCCCGGACAGAAAATAATTCACCCCTCCACTTT. The V call is TRBV18, the J call TRBJ1-6, with D perhaps TRBD1 (6 bases). CDR3 length: 15 residues. V was shortened by 3 bases and J by 5 bases, with 11 bases between the two germline ends. Germline-derived CDR1 and CDR2 are KGHSH and LQKENI.

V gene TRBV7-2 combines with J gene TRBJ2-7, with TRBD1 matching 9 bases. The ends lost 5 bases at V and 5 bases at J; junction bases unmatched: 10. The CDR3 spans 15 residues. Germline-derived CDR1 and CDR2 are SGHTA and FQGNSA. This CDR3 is CASSPTGGQGHEQYF. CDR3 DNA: TGTGCCAGCAGCCCAACTGGGGGACAGGGCCACGAGCAGTACTTC.

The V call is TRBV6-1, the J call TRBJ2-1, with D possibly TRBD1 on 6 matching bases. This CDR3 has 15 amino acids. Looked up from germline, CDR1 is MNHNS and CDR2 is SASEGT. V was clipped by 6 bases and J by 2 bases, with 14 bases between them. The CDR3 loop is CASRQDRSPYNEQFF. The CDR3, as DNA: TGTGCCAGCAGGCAAGACAGGTCACCCTACAATGAGCAGTTCTTC.

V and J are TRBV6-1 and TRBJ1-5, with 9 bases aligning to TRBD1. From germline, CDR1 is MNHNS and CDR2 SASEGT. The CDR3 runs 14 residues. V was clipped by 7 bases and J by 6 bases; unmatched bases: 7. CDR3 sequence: CASKGQGGIQPQHF. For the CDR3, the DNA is TGTGCCAGCAAGGGACAGGGAGGAATTCAGCCCCAGCATTTT.

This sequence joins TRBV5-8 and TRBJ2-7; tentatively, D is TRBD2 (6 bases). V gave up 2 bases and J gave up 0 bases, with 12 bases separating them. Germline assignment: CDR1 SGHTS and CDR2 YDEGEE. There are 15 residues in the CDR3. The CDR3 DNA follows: TGTGCCAGCAGCTTAGGAGCGGGCGTCTCCTACGAGCAGTACTTC. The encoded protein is CASSLGAGVSYEQYF.

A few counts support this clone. CDR3 region: CASSLATREFDEQFF. The CDR3 DNA reads as TGCGCCAGCAGCTTGGCCACGCGGGAGTTCGATGAGCAGTTCTTC. The V and J genes are TRBV5-1 and TRBJ2-1; 7 nucleotides line up with TRBD2. Trimming cost V 0 bases and J 8 bases; bases outside gene matches: 8. From germline, CDR1 is SGHRS and CDR2 YFSETQ. CDR3 length: 15 amino acids. The full variable domain, rest sourced from reference TRBV5-1 and TRBJ2-1, is KAGVTQTPRYLIKTRGQQVTLSCSPISGHRSVSWYQQTPGQGLQFLFEYFSETQRNKGNFPGRFSGRQFSNSRSEMNVSTLELGDSALYLCASSLATREFDEQFFGPGTRLTVL.

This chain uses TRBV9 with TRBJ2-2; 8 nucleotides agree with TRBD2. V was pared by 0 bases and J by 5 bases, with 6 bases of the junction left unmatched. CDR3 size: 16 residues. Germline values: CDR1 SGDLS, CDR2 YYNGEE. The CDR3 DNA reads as TGTGCCAGCAGCGTAGAGGCGGGAGGCAGGACCGGGGAGCTGTTTTTT. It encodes CASSVEAGGRTGELFF.

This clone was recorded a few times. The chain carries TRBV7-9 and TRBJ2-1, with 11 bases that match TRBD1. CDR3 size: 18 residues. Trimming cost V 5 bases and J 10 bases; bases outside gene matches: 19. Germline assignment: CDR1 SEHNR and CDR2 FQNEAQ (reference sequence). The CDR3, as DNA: TGTGCCAGCAGCAATGGACAGGGGGCGCCCAGGGGCGCAGGGGAGCAGTTCTTC. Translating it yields CASSNGQGAPRGAGEQFF. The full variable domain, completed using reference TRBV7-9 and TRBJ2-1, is DTGVSQNPRHKITKRGQNVTFRCDPISEHNRLYWYRQTLGQGPEFLTYFQNEAQLEKSRLLSDRFSAERPKGSFSTLEIQRTEQGDSAMYLCASSNGQGAPRGAGEQFFGPGTRLTVL.

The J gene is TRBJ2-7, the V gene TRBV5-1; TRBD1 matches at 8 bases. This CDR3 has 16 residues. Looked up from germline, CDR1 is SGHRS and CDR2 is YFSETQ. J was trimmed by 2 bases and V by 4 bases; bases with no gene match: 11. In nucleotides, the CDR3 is TGCGCCAGCAGCCAAAAACGGGACAGGCCAACCTACGAGCAGTACTTC. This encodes CASSQKRDRPTYEQYF.

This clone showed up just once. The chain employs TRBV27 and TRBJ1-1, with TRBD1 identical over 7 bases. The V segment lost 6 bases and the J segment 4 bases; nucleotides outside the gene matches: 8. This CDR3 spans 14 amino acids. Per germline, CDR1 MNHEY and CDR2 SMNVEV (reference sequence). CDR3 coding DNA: TGTGCCAGCAGATCCTTGACAGGGCGCACTGAAGCTTTCTTT. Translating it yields CASRSLTGRTEAFF.

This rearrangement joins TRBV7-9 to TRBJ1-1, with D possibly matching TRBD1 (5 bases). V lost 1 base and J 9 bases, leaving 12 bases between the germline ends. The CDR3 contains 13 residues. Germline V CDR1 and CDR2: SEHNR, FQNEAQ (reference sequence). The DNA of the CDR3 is TGTGCCAGCAGCTTAGGGGACTTTGGGAAAGCTTTCTTT. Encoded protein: CASSLGDFGKAFF.

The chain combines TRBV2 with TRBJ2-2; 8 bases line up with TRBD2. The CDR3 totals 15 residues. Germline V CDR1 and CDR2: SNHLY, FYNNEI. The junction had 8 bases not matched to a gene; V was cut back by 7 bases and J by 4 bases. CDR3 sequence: CASKRAGERTGELFF. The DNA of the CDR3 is TGTGCCAGCAAGAGAGCGGGAGAACGCACCGGGGAGCTGTTTTTT.

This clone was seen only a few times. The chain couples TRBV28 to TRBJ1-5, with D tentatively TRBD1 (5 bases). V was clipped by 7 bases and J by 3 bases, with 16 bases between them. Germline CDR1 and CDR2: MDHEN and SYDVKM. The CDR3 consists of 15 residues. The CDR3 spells CASNHRGEFNQPQHF. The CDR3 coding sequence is TGTGCCAGCAACCACCGGGGGGAGTTCAATCAGCCCCAGCATTTT.

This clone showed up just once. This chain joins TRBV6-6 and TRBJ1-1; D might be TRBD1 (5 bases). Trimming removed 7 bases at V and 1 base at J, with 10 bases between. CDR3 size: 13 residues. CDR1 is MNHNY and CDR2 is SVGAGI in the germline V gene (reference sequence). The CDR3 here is CASIQGGNTEAFF. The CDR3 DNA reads TGTGCCAGCATCCAGGGTGGGAACACTGAAGCTTTCTTT.

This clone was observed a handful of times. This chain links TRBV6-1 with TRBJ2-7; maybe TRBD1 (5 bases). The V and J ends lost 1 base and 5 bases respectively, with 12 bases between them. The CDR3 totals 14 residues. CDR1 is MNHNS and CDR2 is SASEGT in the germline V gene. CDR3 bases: TGTGCCAGCAGTGAAGTTGGCAGGGAAAACGAGCAGTACTTC. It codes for CASSEVGRENEQYF.

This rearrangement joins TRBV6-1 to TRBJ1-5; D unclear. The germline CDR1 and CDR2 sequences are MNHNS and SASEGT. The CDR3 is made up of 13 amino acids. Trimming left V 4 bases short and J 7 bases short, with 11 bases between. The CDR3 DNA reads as TGTGCCAGCAGTGTTGGAGGAATCCAGCCCCAGCATTTT. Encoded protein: CASSVGGIQPQHF.

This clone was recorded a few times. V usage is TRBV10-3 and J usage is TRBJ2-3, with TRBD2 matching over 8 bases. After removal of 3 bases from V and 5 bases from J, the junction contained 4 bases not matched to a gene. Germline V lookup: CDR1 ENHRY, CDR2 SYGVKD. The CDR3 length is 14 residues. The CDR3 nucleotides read TGTGCCATCAGTGAAGGTACTAGCGGAGATACGCAGTATTTT. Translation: CAISEGTSGDTQYF.

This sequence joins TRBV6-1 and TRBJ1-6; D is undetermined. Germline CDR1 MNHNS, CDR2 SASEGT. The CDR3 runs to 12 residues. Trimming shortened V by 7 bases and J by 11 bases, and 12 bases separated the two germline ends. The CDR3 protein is CASTAGGTPLHF. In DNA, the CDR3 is TGTGCCAGCACCGCCGGCGGGACACCCCTCCACTTT.

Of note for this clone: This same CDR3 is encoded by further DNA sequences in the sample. The chain's CDR3 is CATSREGGEREQYF. CDR3 sequence (DNA): TGTGCCACCAGCAGAGAAGGCGGGGAGCGCGAGCAGTACTTC. The chain combines TRBV15 with TRBJ2-7; possible D gene TRBD2, 6 bases. The ends were cut back, 0 bases at V and 6 bases at J, with 12 bases in the middle. This CDR3 is 14 amino acids long. Germline V CDR1 and CDR2: LNHNV, YYDKDF (reference sequence).